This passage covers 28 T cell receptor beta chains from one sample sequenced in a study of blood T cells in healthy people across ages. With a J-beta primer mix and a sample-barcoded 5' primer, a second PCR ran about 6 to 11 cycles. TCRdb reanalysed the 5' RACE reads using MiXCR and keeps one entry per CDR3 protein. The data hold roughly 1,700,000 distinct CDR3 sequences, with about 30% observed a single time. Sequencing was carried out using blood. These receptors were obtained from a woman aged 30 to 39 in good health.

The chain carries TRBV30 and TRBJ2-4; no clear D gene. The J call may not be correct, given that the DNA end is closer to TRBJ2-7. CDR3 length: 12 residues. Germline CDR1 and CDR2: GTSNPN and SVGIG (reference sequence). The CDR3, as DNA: TGTGCCTGGAGCCCCGCGGTCTACGAGCAGTACTTC. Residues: CAWSPAVYEQYF.

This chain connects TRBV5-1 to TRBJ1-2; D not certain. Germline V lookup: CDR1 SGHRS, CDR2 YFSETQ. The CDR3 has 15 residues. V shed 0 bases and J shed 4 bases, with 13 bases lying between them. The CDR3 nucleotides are TGCGCCAGCAGCTTGGTCCCTGACGGAGCCTATGGCTACACCTTC. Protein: CASSLVPDGAYGYTF. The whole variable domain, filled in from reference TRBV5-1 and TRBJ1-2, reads KAGVTQTPRYLIKTRGQQVTLSCSPISGHRSVSWYQQTPGQGLQFLFEYFSETQRNKGNFPGRFSGRQFSNSRSEMNVSTLELGDSALYLCASSLVPDGAYGYTFGSGTRLTVV.

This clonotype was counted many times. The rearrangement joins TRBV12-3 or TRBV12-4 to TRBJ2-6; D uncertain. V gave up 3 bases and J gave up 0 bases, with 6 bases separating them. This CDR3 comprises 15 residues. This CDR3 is CASSFFNSGANVLTF. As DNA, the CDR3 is TGTGCCAGCAGTTTTTTCAACTCTGGGGCCAACGTCCTGACTTTC.

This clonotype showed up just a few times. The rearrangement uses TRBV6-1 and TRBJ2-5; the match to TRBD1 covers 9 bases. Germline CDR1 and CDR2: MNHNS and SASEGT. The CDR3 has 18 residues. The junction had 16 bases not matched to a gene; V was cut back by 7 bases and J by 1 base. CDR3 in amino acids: CASNNPGQGWASQETQYF. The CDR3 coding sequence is TGTGCCAGCAATAATCCGGGACAGGGATGGGCCAGCCAAGAGACCCAGTACTTC.

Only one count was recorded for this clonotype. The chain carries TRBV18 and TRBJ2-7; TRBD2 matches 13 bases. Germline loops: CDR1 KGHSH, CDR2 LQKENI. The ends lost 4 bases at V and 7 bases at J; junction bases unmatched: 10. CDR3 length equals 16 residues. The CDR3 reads CASSHGTSGNINEQYF. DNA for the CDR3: TGTGCCAGCTCACACGGGACTAGCGGGAATATCAATGAGCAGTACTTC. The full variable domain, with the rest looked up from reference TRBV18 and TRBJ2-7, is NAGVMQNPRHLVRRRGQEARLRCSPMKGHSHVYWYRQLPEEGLKFMVYLQKENIIDESGMPKERFSAEFPKEGPSILRIQQVVRGDSAAYFCASSHGTSGNINEQYFGPGTRLTVT.

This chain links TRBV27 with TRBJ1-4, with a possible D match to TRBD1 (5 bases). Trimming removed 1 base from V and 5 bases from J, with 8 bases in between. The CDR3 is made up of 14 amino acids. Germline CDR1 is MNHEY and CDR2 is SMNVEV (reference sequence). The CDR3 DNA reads TGTGCCAGCAGTTTATGGGACGGCAATGAAAAACTGTTTTTT. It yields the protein CASSLWDGNEKLFF.

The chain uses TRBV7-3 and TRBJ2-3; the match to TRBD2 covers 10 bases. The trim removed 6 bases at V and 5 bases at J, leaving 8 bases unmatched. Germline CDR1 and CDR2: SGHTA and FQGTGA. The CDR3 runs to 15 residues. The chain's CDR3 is CASSRTSGVGDTQYF. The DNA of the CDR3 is TGTGCCAGCAGTCGCACTAGCGGGGTTGGAGATACGCAGTATTTT.

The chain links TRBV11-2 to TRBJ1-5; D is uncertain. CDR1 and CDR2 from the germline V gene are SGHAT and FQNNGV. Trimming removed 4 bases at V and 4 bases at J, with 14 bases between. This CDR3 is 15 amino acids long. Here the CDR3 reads CASSYSGNLNQPQHF. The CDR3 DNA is TGTGCCAGCAGCTACTCCGGGAACCTTAATCAGCCCCAGCATTTT.

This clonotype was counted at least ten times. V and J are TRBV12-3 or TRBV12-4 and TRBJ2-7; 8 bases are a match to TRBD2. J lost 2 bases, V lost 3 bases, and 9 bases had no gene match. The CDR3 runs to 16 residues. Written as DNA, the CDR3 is TGTGCCAGCAGTTTTGGCGAACTAGCGGTTCCCTACGAGCAGTACTTC. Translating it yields CASSFGELAVPYEQYF.

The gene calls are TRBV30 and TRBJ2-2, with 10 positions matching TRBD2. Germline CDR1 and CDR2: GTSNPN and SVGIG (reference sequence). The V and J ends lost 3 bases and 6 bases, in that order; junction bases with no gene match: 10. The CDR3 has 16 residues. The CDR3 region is CAWRSPSGGRSGELFF. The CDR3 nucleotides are TGTGCCTGGAGGTCTCCTAGCGGGGGTCGGTCCGGGGAGCTGTTTTTT.

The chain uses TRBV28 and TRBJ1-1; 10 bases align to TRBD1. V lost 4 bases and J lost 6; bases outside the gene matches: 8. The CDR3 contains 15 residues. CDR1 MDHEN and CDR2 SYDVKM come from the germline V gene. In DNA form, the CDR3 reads TGTGCCAGCAGTTCACGGACAGGGGGATTGGCTGAAGCTTTCTTT. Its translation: CASSSRTGGLAEAFF.

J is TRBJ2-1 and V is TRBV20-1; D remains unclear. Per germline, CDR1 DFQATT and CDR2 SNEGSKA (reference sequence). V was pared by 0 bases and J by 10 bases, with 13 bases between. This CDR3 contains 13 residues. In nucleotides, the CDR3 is TGCAGTGCTAGAGATTTAGGAGCTACGGAGCAGTTCTTC. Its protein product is CSARDLGATEQFF.

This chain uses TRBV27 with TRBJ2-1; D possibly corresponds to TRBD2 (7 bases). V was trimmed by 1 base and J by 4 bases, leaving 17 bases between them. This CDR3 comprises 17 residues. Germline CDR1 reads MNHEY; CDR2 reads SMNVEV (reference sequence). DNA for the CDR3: TGTGCCAGCAGTTTATGGGGGGGGTCAGGGGAGTACAATGAGCAGTTCTTC. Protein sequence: CASSLWGGSGEYNEQFF.

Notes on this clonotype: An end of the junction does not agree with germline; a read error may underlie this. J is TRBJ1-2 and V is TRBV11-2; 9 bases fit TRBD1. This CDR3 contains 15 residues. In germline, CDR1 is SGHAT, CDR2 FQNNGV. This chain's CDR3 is CASSSLGQGIDGCTF. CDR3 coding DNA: TGTGCCAGCAGCTCCCTAGGACAGGGGATCGACGGCTGCACCTTC.

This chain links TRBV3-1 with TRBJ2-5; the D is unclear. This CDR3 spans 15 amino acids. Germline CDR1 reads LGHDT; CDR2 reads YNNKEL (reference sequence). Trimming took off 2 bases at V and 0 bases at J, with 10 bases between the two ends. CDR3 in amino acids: CASSQNNWYQETQYF. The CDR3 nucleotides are TGTGCCAGCAGCCAAAACAACTGGTACCAAGAGACCCAGTACTTC.

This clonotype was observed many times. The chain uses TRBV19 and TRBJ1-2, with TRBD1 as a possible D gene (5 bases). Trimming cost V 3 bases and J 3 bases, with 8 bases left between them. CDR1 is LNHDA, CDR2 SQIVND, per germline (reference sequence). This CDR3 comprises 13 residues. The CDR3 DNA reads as TGTGCCAGTAGTATCAGGGATTACTATGGCTACACCTTC. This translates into CASSIRDYYGYTF.

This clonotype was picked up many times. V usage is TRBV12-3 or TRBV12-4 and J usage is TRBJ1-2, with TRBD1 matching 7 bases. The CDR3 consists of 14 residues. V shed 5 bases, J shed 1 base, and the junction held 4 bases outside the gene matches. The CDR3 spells CASSLGQVNYGYTF. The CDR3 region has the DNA TGTGCCAGCAGTCTCGGACAGGTTAACTATGGCTACACCTTC.

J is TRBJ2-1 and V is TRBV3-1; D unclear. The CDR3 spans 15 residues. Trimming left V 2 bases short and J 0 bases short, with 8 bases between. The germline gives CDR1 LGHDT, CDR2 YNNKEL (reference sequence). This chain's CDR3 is CASSQILGSYNEQFF. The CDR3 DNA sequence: TGTGCCAGCAGCCAAATCCTAGGCTCCTACAATGAGCAGTTCTTC.

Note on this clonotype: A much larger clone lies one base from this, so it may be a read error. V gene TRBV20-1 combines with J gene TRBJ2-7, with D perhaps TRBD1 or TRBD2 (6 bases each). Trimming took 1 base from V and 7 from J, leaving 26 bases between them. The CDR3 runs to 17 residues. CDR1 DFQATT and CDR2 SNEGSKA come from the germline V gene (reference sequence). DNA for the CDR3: TGCAGTGCTAGAGGTCCGCCAACAGGGAGGCTCTACAATGAGCAGTACTTC. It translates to CSARGPPTGRLYNEQYF.

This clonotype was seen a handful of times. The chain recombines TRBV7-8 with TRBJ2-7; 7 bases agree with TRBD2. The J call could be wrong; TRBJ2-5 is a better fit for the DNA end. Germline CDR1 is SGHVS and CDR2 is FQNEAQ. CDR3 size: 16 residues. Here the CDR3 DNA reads TGTGCCAGCAGCAGACGGACTAGTGGGAGTGGAGAGACCCAGTACTTC. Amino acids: CASSRRTSGSGETQYF.

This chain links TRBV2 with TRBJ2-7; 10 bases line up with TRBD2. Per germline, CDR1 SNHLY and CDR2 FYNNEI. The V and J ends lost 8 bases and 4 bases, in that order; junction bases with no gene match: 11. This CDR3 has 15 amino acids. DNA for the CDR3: TGTGCCAGCGCTCCTCCCGGGACTAGCGTTTACGAGCAGTACTTC. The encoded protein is CASAPPGTSVYEQYF.

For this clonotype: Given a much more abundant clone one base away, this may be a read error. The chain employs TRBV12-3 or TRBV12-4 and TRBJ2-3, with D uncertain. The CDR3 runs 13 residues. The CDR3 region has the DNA TGTGCCAGCGGCCTCCCCGAAATAGATACGGAGTATTTT. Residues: CASGLPEIDTEYF.

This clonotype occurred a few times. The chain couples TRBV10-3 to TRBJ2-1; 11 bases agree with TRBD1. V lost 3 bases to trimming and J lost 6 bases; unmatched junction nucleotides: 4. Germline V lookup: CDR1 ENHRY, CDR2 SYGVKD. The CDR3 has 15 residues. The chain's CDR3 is CAISDPGTGGNEQFF. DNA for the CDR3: TGTGCCATCAGTGACCCGGGGACAGGGGGCAATGAGCAGTTCTTC.

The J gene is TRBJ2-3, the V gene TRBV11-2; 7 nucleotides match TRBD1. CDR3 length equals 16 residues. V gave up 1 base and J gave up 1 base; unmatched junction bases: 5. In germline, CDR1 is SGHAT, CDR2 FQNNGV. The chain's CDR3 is CASSLGPGQRTDTQYF. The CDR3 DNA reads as TGTGCCAGCAGCTTAGGACCGGGACAGCGCACAGATACGCAGTATTTT.

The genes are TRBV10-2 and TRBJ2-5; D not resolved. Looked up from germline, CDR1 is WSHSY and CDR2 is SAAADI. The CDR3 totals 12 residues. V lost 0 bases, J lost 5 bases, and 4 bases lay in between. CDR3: CASSESWETQYF. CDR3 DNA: TGCGCCAGCAGTGAGTCCTGGGAGACCCAGTACTTC.

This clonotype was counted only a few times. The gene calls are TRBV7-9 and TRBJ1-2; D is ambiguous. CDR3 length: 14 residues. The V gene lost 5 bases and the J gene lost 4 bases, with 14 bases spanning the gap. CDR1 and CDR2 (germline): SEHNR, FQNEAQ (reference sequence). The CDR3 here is CASSPGVRAYGYTF. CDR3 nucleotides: TGTGCCAGCAGCCCCGGAGTTCGGGCCTATGGCTACACCTTC. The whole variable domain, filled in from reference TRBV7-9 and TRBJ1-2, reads DTGVSQNPRHKITKRGQNVTFRCDPISEHNRLYWYRQTLGQGPEFLTYFQNEAQLEKSRLLSDRFSAERPKGSFSTLEIQRTEQGDSAMYLCASSPGVRAYGYTFGSGTRLTVV.

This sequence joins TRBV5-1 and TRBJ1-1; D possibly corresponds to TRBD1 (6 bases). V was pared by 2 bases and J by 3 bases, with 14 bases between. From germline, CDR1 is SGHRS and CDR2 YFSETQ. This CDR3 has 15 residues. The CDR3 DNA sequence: TGCGCCAGCAGCTTCTTCCAGGGGAGAGACACTGAAGCTTTCTTT. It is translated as CASSFFQGRDTEAFF.

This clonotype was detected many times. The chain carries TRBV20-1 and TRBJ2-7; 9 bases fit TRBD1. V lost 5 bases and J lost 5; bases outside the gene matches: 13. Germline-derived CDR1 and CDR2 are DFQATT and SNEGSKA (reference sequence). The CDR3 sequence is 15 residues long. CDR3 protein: CSACQPGQGRNEQYF. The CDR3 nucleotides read TGCAGTGCTTGCCAACCGGGACAGGGCCGGAACGAGCAGTACTTC.